Below, one TCR beta chain is given with its context. These data originate in a study of technical replicates of blood from a few donors. The length of the CDR3 is 15 residues. Germline CDR1 is MNHEY and CDR2 is SVGAGI. Trimming removed 6 bases at V and 3 bases at J, with 17 bases between. Here immunoSEQ multiplex PCR was the method, and the copy in TCRdb shows in-frame clones only, minus some. The data contain approximately 76,000 clones, around 86% of them singletons. Sample: PBMCs. The TCR sequence derives from a human donor in good health. Some clones in this sample may be carry-over from other donors' samples. The gene calls are TRBV6-5 and TRBJ2-5; maybe TRBD1 (6 bases). The CDR3 spells CASSQRTAVEETQYF. CDR3 DNA: TGTGCCAGCAGCCAGAGGACAGCTGTGGAAGAGACCCAGTACTTC.